This TCR beta chain is from a study of blood T cell repertoires in COVID-19. Looking at the study overall: Spain, Italy and the United States supplied samples that represented acute and convalescent COVID-19.

Original data processing: Estimates of nucleated cell counts were drawn from the amplification of reference gene primers. The data were produced by immunoSEQ multiplex PCR, yet TCRdb's version contains in-frame clones alone and is incomplete. D and trimming were read from the DNA, whereas the V and J calls and clone size are those reported in that table. In the table there are under 250,000 clones, approximately 90% of which are singletons. Participants reported their clinical history, and cohort assignment relied on those reports. V dropped 3 bases and J dropped 5 bases, with 5 bases sitting between them. The CDR3 covers 11 residues. CDR1 is SEHNR, CDR2 FQNEAQ, per germline (reference sequence).

The V and J genes are TRBV7-9 and TRBJ2-7; D remains ambiguous. The sequence was collected from a woman under 40 with acute COVID-19. The source material was PBMCs or T cells enriched from blood (not recorded which). CDR3 sequence reads: CASSFHNEQYF. The CDR3 DNA reads as TGTGCCAGCAGCTTCCACAACGAGCAGTACTTC.